Detailed here is one T cell receptor beta chain. Its antigen is not identified. The V gene's germline CDR1 is SGHDT and CDR2 YYEEEE. This CDR3 is 11 amino acids long. Trimming removed 6 bases at V and 5 bases at J, with 6 bases between. Both 60 Vbeta primers and 13 Jbeta primers went into the PCR. As processed by the authors: The authors later counted about 80 million unique TCR beta chains, around 9.9 million of them shared. Clones were sequenced by immunoSEQ multiplex PCR, and TCRdb holds only the in-frame ones, with some missing. D and trimming were read from the DNA, whereas the V and J calls and clone size are those reported in that table. Here the sample table reports around 140,000 clones. These data belong to a study of cytomegalovirus exposure and HLA in healthy donors. As for the study in general: T cells numbering around 190 million yielded 100 million to 120 million unique TCR beta sequences in an earlier analysis.

Study-level results: An analysis was carried out at a later point. It showed that HLA-associated TCR beta chains were more clonally expanded than equally common non-associated chains. The study flagged around 160 TCR beta chains as cytomegalovirus-associated.

The V gene is TRBV5-6, the J gene TRBJ2-1; no firm D call. The specimen was PBMCs. The sequence was obtained from a male donor in good health and CMV-seronegative. CDR3: CASKLDNEQFF. The CDR3 bases are TGTGCCAGCAAGCTTGACAATGAGCAGTTCTTC.